The sample holds many counts of the clone carrying this TCR beta chain. The target antigen is unknown. The data were taken from a study of CD8 T cells in ankylosing spondylitis. Study results and limitations: Disease-linked clones were reportedly significantly enriched in matched ankylosing spondylitis synovial fluid. Relatively rare in peripheral blood, disease-linked clones were also CD8+.

The authors made TCR beta libraries by quantitative 5'-RACE with molecular barcodes. TCRdb itself ran the 5' RACE reads through MiXCR, one entry per CDR3 protein. Here the sample spans 250,000 to 400,000 distinct CDR3 sequences, 11% being singletons. This receptor was obtained from a female donor with ankylosing spondylitis or in good health (not recorded which). Sequenced material: blood, either unsorted or a sorted T cell fraction (not recorded which).

CDR3 sequence: CSASDAAIAKNIQYF. In DNA, the CDR3 is TGCAGTGCTAGTGACGCAGCGATAGCCAAAAACATTCAGTACTTC. The chain uses TRBV20-1 and TRBJ2-4; D is uncertain. Germline CDR1 is DFQATT and CDR2 is SNEGSKA (reference sequence). The V gene lost 3 bases and the J gene lost 0 bases, with 12 bases spanning the gap. The CDR3 is 15 amino acids.